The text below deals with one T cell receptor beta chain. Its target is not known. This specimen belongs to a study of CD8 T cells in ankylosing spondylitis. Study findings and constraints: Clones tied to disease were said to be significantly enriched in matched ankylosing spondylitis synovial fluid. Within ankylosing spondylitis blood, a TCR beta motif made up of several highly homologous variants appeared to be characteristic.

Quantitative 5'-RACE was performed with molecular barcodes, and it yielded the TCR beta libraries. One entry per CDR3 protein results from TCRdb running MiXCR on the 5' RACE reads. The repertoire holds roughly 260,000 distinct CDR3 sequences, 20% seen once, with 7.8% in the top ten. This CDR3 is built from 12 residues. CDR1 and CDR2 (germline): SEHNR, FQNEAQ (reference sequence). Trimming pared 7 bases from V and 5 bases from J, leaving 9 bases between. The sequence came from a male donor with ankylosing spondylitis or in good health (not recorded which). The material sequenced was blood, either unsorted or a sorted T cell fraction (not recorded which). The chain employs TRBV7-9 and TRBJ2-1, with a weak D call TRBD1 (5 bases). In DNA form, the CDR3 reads TGTGCCAGCACGAAAGGGGACAATGAGCAGTTCTTC. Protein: CASTKGDNEQFF. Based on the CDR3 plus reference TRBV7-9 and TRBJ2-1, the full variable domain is DTGVSQNPRHKITKRGQNVTFRCDPISEHNRLYWYRQTLGQGPEFLTYFQNEAQLEKSRLLSDRFSAERPKGSFSTLEIQRTEQGDSAMYLCASTKGDNEQFFGPGTRLTVL.